The subject of this entry is one T cell receptor beta chain. Its specificity is unknown. The entry originates in a study of long-term antiretroviral therapy in people with HIV. Study-level points and caveats: Subsequent to ART, diversity was augmented yet persisted below that of transplant donor controls.

They ran version v3.0 of the immunoSEQ assay at survey level. Profiling relied on immunoSEQ multiplex PCR, and the TCRdb table lists in-frame clones only, not all of them. The sample lists some 16,000 clones; approximately 85% were seen once. The sequence was collected from a woman between 35 and 50 years old with HIV. Sequences were derived from unsorted PBMCs, sampled 0.5 years after starting antiretroviral therapy.

The CDR3 nucleotides read TGTGCCAGCACCCGAGGGGGGCTAGCGGGAGTCCGAGGCACAGATACGCAGTATTTT. Its protein is CASTRGGLAGVRGTDTQYF. The genes are TRBV28 and TRBJ2-3; TRBD2 agrees at 10 bases. The CDR3 consists of 19 residues. V shed 7 bases and J 1 base; nucleotides not matched to a gene: 17. CDR1 and CDR2 from the germline V gene are MDHEN and SYDVKM.